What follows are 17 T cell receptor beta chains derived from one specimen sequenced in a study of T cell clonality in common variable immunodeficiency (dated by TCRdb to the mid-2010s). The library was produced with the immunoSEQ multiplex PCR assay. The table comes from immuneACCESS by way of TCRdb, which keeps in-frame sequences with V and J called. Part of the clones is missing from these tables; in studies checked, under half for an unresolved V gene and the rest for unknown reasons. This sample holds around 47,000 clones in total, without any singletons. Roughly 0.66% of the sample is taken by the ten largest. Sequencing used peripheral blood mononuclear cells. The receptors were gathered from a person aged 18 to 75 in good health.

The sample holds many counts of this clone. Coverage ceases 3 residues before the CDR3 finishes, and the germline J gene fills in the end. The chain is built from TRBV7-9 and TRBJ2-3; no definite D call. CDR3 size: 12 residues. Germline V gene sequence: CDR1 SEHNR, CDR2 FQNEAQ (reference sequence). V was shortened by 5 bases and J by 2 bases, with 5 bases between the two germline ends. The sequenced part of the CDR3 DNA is TGTGCCAGCAGCCCCAACACAGATACG. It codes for CASSPNTDT. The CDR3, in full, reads CASSPNTDTQYF.

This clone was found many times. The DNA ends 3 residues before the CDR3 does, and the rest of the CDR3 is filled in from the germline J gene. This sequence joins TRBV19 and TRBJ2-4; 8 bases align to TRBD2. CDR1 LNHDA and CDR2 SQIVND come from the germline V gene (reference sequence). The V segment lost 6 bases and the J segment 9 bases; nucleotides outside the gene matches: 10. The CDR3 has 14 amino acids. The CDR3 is CASSPGGVVGIQYF. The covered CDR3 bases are TGTGCCAGTAGCCCGGGGGGGGTGGTGGGCATT.

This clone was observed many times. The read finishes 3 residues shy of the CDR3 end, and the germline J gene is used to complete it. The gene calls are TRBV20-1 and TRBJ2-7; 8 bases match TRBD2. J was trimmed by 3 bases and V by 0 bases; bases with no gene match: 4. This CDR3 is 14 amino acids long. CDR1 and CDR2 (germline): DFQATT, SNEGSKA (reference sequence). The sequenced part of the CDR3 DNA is TGCAGTGCTAGAGATAGCGGGGTGGTCTACGAG. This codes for CSARDSGVVYE. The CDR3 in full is CSARDSGVVYEQYF.

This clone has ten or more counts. The chain's CDR3 is CASSAQGAKEKLFF. The CDR3 bases that were read are TGTGCCAGCAGTGCACAGGGGGCGAAGGAAAAA. The genes are TRBV28 and TRBJ1-4; 9 bases map to TRBD1. Read coverage stops 3 residues before the CDR3 terminus; the germline J gene supplies the remainder. Losses at the gene ends were 5 bases for V and 8 bases for J; bases not matched to a gene: 6. Germline lookup yields CDR1 MDHEN and CDR2 SYDVKM. CDR3 length: 14 amino acids.

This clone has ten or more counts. Partial CDR3 DNA: TGCAGTGCTAAGTCCAGGGGGCTTACTGAA. Translated, it gives CSAKSRGLTE. The whole CDR3 is CSAKSRGLTEAFF. The V call is TRBV20-1, the J call TRBJ1-1; 8 nucleotides match TRBD1. The read terminates 3 residues before the CDR3 end, so the remaining end is supplied by the germline J gene. Germline CDR1 reads DFQATT; CDR2 reads SNEGSKA (reference sequence). The CDR3 sequence is 13 residues long. The V segment lost 4 bases and the J segment 5 bases; nucleotides outside the gene matches: 6.

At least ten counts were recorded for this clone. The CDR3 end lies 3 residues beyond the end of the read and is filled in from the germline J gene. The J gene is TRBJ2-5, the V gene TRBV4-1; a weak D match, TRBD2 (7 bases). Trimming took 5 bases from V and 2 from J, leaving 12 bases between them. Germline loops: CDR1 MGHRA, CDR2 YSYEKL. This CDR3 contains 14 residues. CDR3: CASSLKGGQETQYF. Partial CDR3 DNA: TGCGCCAGCAGCTTAAAGGGGGGGCAAGAGACC.

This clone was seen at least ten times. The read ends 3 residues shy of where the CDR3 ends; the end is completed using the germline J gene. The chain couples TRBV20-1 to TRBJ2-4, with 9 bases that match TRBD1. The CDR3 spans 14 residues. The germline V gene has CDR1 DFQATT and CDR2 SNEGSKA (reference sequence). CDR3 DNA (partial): TGCAGTGCGGAGTCCCGGGACAGGGACTATGGT. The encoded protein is CSAESRDRDYG. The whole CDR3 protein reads CSAESRDRDYGQYF.

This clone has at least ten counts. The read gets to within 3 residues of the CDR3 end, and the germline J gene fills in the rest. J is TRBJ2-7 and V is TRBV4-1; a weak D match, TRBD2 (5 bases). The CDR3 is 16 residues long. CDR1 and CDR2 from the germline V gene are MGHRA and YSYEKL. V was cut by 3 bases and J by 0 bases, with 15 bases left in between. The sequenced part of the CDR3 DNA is TGCGCCAGCAGCCACGATCCGGGGATAAGCTCCTACGAG. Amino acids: CASSHDPGISSYE. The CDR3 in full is CASSHDPGISSYEQYF.

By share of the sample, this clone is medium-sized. CDR3 bases read: TGTGCCAGCAGCTTAGCGCTTAATAGCGGGGGAATGGGAGAGACC. Encoded protein: CASSLALNSGGMGET. The complete CDR3 protein is CASSLALNSGGMGETQYF. V and J are TRBV7-2 and TRBJ2-5, with 9 bases fitting TRBD2. With the read ending 3 residues before the CDR3 end, the germline J gene is used to fill in that end. The CDR3 contains 18 residues. Germline V gene data show CDR1 as SGHTA and CDR2 as FQGNSA. J was trimmed by 4 bases and V by 0 bases; bases with no gene match: 12.

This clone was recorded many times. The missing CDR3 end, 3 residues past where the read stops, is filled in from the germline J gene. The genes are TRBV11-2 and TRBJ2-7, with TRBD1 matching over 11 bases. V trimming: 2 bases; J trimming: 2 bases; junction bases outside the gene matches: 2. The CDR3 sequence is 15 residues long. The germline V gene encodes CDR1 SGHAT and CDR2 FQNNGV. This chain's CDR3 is CASSLWTGGTYEQYF. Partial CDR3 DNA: TGTGCCAGCAGCTTATGGACAGGGGGCACCTACGAG.

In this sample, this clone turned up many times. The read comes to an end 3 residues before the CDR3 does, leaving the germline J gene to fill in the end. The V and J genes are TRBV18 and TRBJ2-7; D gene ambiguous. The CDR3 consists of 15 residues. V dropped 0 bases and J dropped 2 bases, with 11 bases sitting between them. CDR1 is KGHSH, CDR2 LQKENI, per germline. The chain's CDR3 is CASSPPRFPTYEQYF. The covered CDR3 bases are TGTGCCAGCTCACCACCACGGTTTCCAACCTACGAG.

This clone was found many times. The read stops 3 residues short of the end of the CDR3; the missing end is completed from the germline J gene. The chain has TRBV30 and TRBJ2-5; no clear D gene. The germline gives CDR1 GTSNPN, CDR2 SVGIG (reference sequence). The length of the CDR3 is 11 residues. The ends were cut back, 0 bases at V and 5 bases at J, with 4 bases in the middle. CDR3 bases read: TGTGCCTGGAGTGTACTTGAGACC. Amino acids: CAWSVLET. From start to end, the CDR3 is CAWSVLETQYF.

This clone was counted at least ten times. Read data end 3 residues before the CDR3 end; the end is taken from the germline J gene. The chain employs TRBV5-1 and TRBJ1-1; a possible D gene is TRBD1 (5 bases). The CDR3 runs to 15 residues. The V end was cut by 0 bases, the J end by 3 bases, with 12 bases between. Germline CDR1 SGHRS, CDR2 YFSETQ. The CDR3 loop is CASSLASGGYTEAFF. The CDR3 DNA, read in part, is TGCGCCAGCAGCTTGGCCTCCGGGGGGTACACTGAA.

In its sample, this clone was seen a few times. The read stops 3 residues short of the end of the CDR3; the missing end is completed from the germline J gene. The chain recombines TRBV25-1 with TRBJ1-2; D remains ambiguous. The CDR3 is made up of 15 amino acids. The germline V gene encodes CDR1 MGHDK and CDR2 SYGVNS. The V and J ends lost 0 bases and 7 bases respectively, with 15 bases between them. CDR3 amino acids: CASSEYNGLGRGYTF. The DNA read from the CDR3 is TGTGCCAGCAGTGAATATAACGGACTGGGCCGTGGC.

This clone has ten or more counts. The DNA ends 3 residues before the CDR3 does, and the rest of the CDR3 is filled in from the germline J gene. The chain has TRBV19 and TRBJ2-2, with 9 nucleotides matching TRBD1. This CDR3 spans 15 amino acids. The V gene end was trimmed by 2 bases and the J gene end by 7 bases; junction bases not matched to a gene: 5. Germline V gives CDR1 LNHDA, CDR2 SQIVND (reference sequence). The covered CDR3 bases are TGTGCCAGTAGTATAACGGACAGGGGTGGCGGGGAG. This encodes CASSITDRGGGE. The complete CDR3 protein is CASSITDRGGGELFF.

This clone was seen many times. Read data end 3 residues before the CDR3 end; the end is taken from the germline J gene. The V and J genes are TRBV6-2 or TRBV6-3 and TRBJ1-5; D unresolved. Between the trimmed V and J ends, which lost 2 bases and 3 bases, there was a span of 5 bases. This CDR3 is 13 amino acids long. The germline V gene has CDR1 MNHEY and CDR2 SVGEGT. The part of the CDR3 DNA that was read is TGTGCCAGCAGTTACAGGTTCAATCAGCCC. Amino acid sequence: CASSYRFNQP. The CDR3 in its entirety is CASSYRFNQPQHF.

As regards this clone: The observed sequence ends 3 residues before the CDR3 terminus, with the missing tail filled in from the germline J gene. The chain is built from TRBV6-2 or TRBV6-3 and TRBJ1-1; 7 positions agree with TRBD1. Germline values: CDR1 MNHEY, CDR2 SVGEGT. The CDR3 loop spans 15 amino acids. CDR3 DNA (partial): TGTGCCAGCAGTTACTCGCCGGAGGGGGCAAGTGGC. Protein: CASSYSPEGASG. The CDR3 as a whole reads CASSYSPEGASGAFF.